Each of the 25 T cell receptor beta chains below was sequenced from the same sample in a study of T cell repertoires in cytomegalovirus infection. Their cognate antigens are unknown. TCRdb fed the reads into MiXCR, producing one record per CDR3 protein. The sample holds 60,000 to 75,000 distinct CDR3 sequences, approximately 22% seen once. The sample comprised PBMCs, sequenced either directly or after in vitro stimulation (not recorded which). These receptors were obtained from a human donor in good health (CMV status not recorded). Some clones in this sample may be carry-over from other donors' samples.

The sample holds many counts of this clonotype. This rearrangement joins TRBV28 to TRBJ1-1; D is possibly TRBD1 (6 bases). Germline CDR1 is MDHEN and CDR2 is SYDVKM. V lost 6 bases to trimming and J lost 10 bases, with 12 bases between them. The CDR3 length is 11 residues. The CDR3 region has the DNA TGTGCCAGCAGAACGACAGGACGAGCTTTCTTT. It codes for CASRTTGRAFF.

This clonotype appeared a few times. The chain has TRBV7-8 and TRBJ2-1, with a possible D match to TRBD1 (7 bases). With 7 bases removed from V and 13 bases from J, the gap between germline ends came to 20 bases. Germline-derived CDR1 and CDR2 are SGHVS and FQNEAQ. The CDR3 covers 13 residues. CDR3 coding DNA: TGTGCCAGCAACCCAGGGGGACGGGACTTACAGTTCTTC. Translation: CASNPGGRDLQFF.

The V and J genes are TRBV29-1 and TRBJ1-1; D call uncertain. With 4 bases removed from V and 0 bases from J, the gap between germline ends came to 6 bases. The CDR3 is 12 amino acids. Germline V lookup: CDR1 SQVTM, CDR2 ANQGSEA. This chain's CDR3 is CSVGHVNTEAFF. As DNA, the CDR3 is TGCAGCGTTGGACACGTGAACACTGAAGCTTTCTTT.

This clonotype was counted only a few times. The chain couples TRBV27 to TRBJ1-4, with 10 bases matching TRBD1. In germline, CDR1 is MNHEY, CDR2 SMNVEV (reference sequence). The CDR3 consists of 14 residues. V lost 6 bases, J lost 6 bases, and 4 bases stayed unmatched. The CDR3 protein is CASRWTGGDEKLFF. In nucleotides, the CDR3 is TGTGCCAGCAGATGGACAGGGGGGGATGAAAAACTGTTTTTT.

This clonotype was picked up a small number of times. The rearrangement joins TRBV19 to TRBJ1-2, with 10 bases matching TRBD1. Germline CDR1 reads LNHDA; CDR2 reads SQIVND (reference sequence). The junction had 15 bases not matched to a gene; V was cut back by 10 bases and J by 4 bases. This CDR3 spans 16 amino acids. CDR3 bases: TGTGCCACCCGACCGTGGGGGACAGGGGCTACCTATGGCTACACCTTC. This encodes CATRPWGTGATYGYTF.

There are a few counts of this clonotype. V gene TRBV6-6 combines with J gene TRBJ2-5, with 7 bases that match TRBD1. Germline values: CDR1 MNHNY, CDR2 SVGAGI (reference sequence). This CDR3 region has 14 residues. Unmatched junction bases numbered 7, after V lost 4 bases and J lost 5 bases. The CDR3 bases are TGTGCCAGCAGTTCACAGGGGAACATGGAGACCCAGTACTTC. Amino acid sequence: CASSSQGNMETQYF.

This clonotype was seen a handful of times. The chain joins TRBV11-1 to TRBJ2-1; 11 bases are a match to TRBD1. The V gene's germline CDR1 is SGHAT and CDR2 FQDESV (reference sequence). V trimming: 5 bases; J trimming: 3 bases; junction bases outside the gene matches: 12. The CDR3 extends over 18 amino acids. The DNA of the CDR3 is TGTGCCAGCAGCGCAGGGGTGTCCGGGACAGGGGGCTACAATGAGCAGTTCTTC. Its translation: CASSAGVSGTGGYNEQFF.

This clonotype was recorded a few times. This chain links TRBV11-2 with TRBJ2-7; D is unclear. The CDR3 extends over 13 amino acids. Germline-derived CDR1 and CDR2 are SGHAT and FQNNGV. V dropped 1 base and J dropped 4 bases, with 8 bases sitting between them. This CDR3 is CASSLGVAYEQYV. CDR3 DNA sequence: TGTGCCAGCAGCTTAGGGGTCGCTTACGAGCAGTACGTC.

The chain is built from TRBV20-1 and TRBJ2-1; TRBD2 agrees at 10 bases. The CDR3 length is 14 residues. Germline V lookup: CDR1 DFQATT, CDR2 SNEGSKA (reference sequence). Trimming removed 4 bases from V and 5 bases from J; junction bases left unmatched: 5. The CDR3 here is CSAIPTSGNNEQFF. The CDR3 nucleotides are TGCAGTGCTATCCCCACTAGCGGGAACAATGAGCAGTTCTTC.

This clonotype turned up a few times. The CDR3 loop is CASSRTGAKNIQYF. In DNA, the CDR3 is TGTGCCAGCAGCCGGACAGGGGCCAAAAACATTCAGTACTTC. The chain couples TRBV7-9 to TRBJ2-4, with TRBD1 matching over 8 bases. The germline CDR1 and CDR2 sequences are SEHNR and FQNEAQ (reference sequence). With V trimmed by 5 bases and J by 1 base, 1 base remained unmatched. CDR3 length: 14 amino acids.

This clonotype was recorded a few times. The chain uses TRBV29-1 and TRBJ2-3, with 15 bases lining up with TRBD2. The ends lost 3 bases at V and 0 bases at J; junction bases unmatched: 4. The CDR3 runs to 17 residues. Germline lookup yields CDR1 SQVTM and CDR2 ANQGSEA. CDR3 in DNA: TGCAGCGTTGAGGGGACTAGCGGGAGGACTAGCACAGATACGCAGTATTTT. As protein: CSVEGTSGRTSTDTQYF.

This clonotype was seen many times. The rearrangement links TRBV7-8 to TRBJ1-1, with a weak D call TRBD1 (6 bases). This CDR3 contains 14 residues. Between the trimmed V and J ends, which lost 2 bases and 9 bases, there was a span of 16 bases. Looked up from germline, CDR1 is SGHVS and CDR2 is FQNEAQ. CDR3 DNA sequence: TGTGCCAGCAGCTTATTAGATAGGGACACCAAAGCTTTCTTT. Its translation: CASSLLDRDTKAFF.

This clonotype was observed a few times. This chain uses TRBV6-5 with TRBJ1-6; 7 bases align to TRBD1. V lost 6 bases to trimming and J lost 5 bases; unmatched junction nucleotides: 10. The V gene's germline CDR1 is MNHEY and CDR2 SVGAGI. The CDR3 consists of 16 residues. CDR3 bases: TGTGCCAGCAGAACACTGGGGACAGCGGATAATTCACCCCTCCACTTT. It specifies CASRTLGTADNSPLHF.

The chain couples TRBV19 to TRBJ1-4; D perhaps matches TRBD1 (5 bases). This CDR3 has 15 amino acids. Trimming took off 4 bases at V and 0 bases at J, with 9 bases between the two ends. From germline, CDR1 is LNHDA and CDR2 SQIVND (reference sequence). CDR3 in DNA: TGTGCCAGTAGTAAGGGGTATGCAACTAATGAAAAACTGTTTTTT. Translating it yields CASSKGYATNEKLFF. Supplemented by reference TRBV19 and TRBJ1-4, the full variable domain reads DGGITQSPKYLFRKEGQNVTLSCEQNLNHDAMYWYRQDPGQGLRLIYYSQIVNDFQKGDIAEGYSVSREKKESFPLTVTSAQKNPTAFYLCASSKGYATNEKLFFGSGTQLSVL.

There are many counts of this clonotype. The genes are TRBV7-2 and TRBJ1-6, with a possible D match to TRBD1 (6 bases). The germline V and J ends were trimmed by 3 bases and 14 bases, with 14 bases remaining between them. Germline CDR1 is SGHTA and CDR2 is FQGNSA. This CDR3 region has 13 residues. The CDR3 DNA is TGTGCCAGCAGCTTTCCAGGGGTTAGCACCCTCCACTTT. This gives the protein CASSFPGVSTLHF.

V gene TRBV4-1 combines with J gene TRBJ1-6, with 9 bases lining up with TRBD1. CDR1 and CDR2 (germline): MGHRA, YSYEKL. J lost 8 bases, V lost 4 bases, and 3 bases had no gene match. The CDR3 is 14 amino acids. The CDR3 DNA follows: TGCGCCAGCAGCCTCCGGACAGGGGATTCACCCCTCCACTTT. Translated: CASSLRTGDSPLHF.

The V and J genes are TRBV6-5 and TRBJ2-1; 10 positions match TRBD2. The germline V gene has CDR1 MNHEY and CDR2 SVGAGI. V shed 0 bases and J 0 bases; nucleotides not matched to a gene: 2. The CDR3 covers 17 residues. CDR3 coding DNA: TGTGCCAGCAGTTACTCGTCTAGCGGGAGCTCCTACAATGAGCAGTTCTTC. Amino acids: CASSYSSSGSSYNEQFF.

The chain employs TRBV20-1 and TRBJ2-3; D could derive from TRBD1 or TRBD2 (5 bases each). The CDR3 extends over 15 amino acids. CDR1 is DFQATT, CDR2 SNEGSKA, per germline (reference sequence). Trimming removed 5 bases from V and 0 bases from J, with 15 bases in between. CDR3 in amino acids: CSAEGRATSTDTQYF. The CDR3 nucleotides read TGCAGTGCTGAGGGGCGCGCAACTAGCACAGATACGCAGTATTTT.

The chain uses TRBV6-2 or TRBV6-3 and TRBJ2-7; a weak D match, TRBD2 (5 bases). The ends were cut back, 6 bases at V and 3 bases at J, with 18 bases in the middle. The CDR3 length is 15 residues. Germline values: CDR1 MNHEY, CDR2 SVGEGT. CDR3 DNA: TGTGCCAGCAGAAAGTCGGGAACTTCCCTCTACGAGCAGTACTTC. Translated: CASRKSGTSLYEQYF.

This clonotype was detected only a few times. V and J are TRBV6-2 or TRBV6-3 and TRBJ1-1; the D gene is possibly TRBD1 (6 bases). Per germline, CDR1 MNHEY and CDR2 SVGEGT. Between the trimmed V and J ends, which lost 5 bases and 1 base, there was a span of 11 bases. This CDR3 has 14 residues. The CDR3 sequence: CASSTADRNTEAFF. The CDR3 nucleotides read TGTGCCAGCAGTACCGCGGACAGGAACACTGAAGCTTTCTTT.

This clonotype turned up a few times. The V gene is TRBV4-1, the J gene TRBJ2-6; 8 bases are a match to TRBD2. V shed 1 base and J 1 base; nucleotides not matched to a gene: 18. The CDR3 loop spans 22 amino acids. Germline V gene data show CDR1 as MGHRA and CDR2 as YSYEKL. CDR3 coding DNA: TGCGCCAGCAGCCAAGGCCCCATTTGGACTAGCAGGATGGCTTCTGGGGCCAACGTCCTGACTTTC. Amino acids: CASSQGPIWTSRMASGANVLTF.

V usage is TRBV7-8 and J usage is TRBJ1-4, with a weak D call TRBD1 (5 bases). CDR1 and CDR2 (germline): SGHVS, FQNEAQ. Trimming shortened V by 4 bases and J by 5 bases, and 14 bases separated the two germline ends. The CDR3 is made up of 15 amino acids. Written as DNA, the CDR3 is TGTGCCAGCAGCTCCCGGGACGGACTGAATGAAAAACTGTTTTTT. The encoded protein is CASSSRDGLNEKLFF. The variable domain in full, completed from reference TRBV7-8 and TRBJ1-4, reads GAGVSQSPRYKVAKRGQDVALRCDPISGHVSLFWYQQALGQGPEFLTYFQNEAQLDKSGLPSDRFFAERPEGSVSTLKIQRTQQEDSAVYLCASSSRDGLNEKLFFGSGTQLSVL.

This clonotype was seen a few times. The genes are TRBV6-4 and TRBJ2-3; 10 positions agree with TRBD2. Per germline, CDR1 MRHNA and CDR2 SNTAGT. This CDR3 has 16 residues. The V gene end was trimmed by 8 bases and the J gene end by 0 bases; junction bases not matched to a gene: 8. The CDR3 loop is CASSGTSVPSTDTQYF. CDR3 coding DNA: TGTGCCAGCTCCGGGACTAGCGTCCCTAGCACAGATACGCAGTATTTT.

This clonotype has only a few counts. The J gene is TRBJ2-7, the V gene TRBV6-2 or TRBV6-3; no definite D call. V lost 3 bases, J lost 2 bases, and 8 bases lay in between. The germline V gene encodes CDR1 MNHEY and CDR2 SVGEGT. The CDR3 has 13 residues. CDR3 DNA: TGTGCCAGCAGTTATGCGGAAGCCTACGAGCAGTACGTC. This sequence encodes CASSYAEAYEQYV.

The DNA for the CDR3 is TGTGCTAGTGGTTTGGTGACCCACCAGGGACCGCCCGCGGGCGGCTACACCTTC. This codes for CASGLVTHQGPPAGGYTF. The chain carries TRBV12-5 and TRBJ1-2; a weak D match, TRBD1 (5 bases). Germline CDR1 reads LGHNT; CDR2 reads FRNRAP. This CDR3 contains 18 residues. V dropped 0 bases and J dropped 8 bases, with 25 bases sitting between them.